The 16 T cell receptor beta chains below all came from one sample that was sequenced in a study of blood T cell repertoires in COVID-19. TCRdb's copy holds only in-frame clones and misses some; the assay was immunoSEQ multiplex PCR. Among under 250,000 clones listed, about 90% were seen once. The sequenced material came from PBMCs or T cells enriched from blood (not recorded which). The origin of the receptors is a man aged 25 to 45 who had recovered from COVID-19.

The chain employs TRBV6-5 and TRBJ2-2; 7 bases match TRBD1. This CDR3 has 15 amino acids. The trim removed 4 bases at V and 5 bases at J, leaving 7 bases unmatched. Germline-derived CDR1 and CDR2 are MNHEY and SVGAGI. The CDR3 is CASSFTGVLTGELFF. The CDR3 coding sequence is TGTGCCAGCAGTTTCACAGGGGTTCTTACCGGGGAGCTGTTTTTT.

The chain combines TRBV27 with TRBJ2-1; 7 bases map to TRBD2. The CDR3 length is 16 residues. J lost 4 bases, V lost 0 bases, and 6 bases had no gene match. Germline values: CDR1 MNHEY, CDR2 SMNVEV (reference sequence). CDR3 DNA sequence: TGTGCCAGCAGTTTATCCTCTCAGCGGGGTTACAATGAGCAGTTCTTC. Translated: CASSLSSQRGYNEQFF.

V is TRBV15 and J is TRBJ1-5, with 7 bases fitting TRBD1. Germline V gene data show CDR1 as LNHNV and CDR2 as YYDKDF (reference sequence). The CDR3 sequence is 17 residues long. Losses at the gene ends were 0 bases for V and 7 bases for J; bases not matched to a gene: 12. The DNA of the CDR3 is TGTGCCACCAGCAGAGATGGCGGACAGGAAGGGATGCAGCCCCAGCATTTT. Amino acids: CATSRDGGQEGMQPQHF.

The CDR3 loop reads CASSERTGEGYTF. The CDR3 DNA reads as TGTGCCAGCAGTGAAAGGACAGGGGAAGGCTACACCTTC. The chain uses TRBV6-1 and TRBJ1-2; 9 bases match TRBD1. The CDR3 runs 13 residues. The V and J ends lost 2 bases and 8 bases, in that order; junction bases with no gene match: 3. Germline V gives CDR1 MNHNS, CDR2 SASEGT.

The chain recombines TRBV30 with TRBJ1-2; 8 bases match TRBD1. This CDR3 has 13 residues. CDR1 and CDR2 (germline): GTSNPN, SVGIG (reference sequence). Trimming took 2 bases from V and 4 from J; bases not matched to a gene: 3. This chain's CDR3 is CAWSWQGAYGYTF. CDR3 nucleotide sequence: TGTGCCTGGAGTTGGCAGGGGGCCTATGGCTACACCTTC.

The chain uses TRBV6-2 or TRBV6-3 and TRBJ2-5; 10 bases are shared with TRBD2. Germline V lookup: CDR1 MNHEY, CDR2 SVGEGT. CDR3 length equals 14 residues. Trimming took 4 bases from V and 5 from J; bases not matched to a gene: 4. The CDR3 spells CASSSAGGPETQYF. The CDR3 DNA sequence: TGTGCCAGCAGTTCAGCGGGGGGGCCGGAGACCCAGTACTTC.

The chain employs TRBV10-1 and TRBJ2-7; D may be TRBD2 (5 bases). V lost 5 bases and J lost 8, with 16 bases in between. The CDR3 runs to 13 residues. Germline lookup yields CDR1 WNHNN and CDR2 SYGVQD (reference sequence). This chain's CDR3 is CASSQDPSSKQYF. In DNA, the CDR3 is TGCGCCAGCAGTCAGGACCCGTCTAGCAAGCAGTACTTC.

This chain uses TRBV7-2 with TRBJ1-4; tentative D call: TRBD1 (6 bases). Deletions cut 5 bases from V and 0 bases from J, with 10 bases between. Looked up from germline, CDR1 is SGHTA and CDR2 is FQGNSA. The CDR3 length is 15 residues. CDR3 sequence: CASSGGPATNEKLFF. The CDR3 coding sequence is TGTGCCAGCAGCGGGGGCCCTGCAACTAATGAAAAACTGTTTTTT.

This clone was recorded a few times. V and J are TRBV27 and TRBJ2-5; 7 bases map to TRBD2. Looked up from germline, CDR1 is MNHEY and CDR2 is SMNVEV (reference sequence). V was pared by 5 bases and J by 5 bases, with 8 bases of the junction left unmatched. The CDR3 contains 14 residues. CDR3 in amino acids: CASSIQRGQETQYF. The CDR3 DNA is TGTGCCAGCAGTATTCAGCGGGGTCAGGAGACCCAGTACTTC.

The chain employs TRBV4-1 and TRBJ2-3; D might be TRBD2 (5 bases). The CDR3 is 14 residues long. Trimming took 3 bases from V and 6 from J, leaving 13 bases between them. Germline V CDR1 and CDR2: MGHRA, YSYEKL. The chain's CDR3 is CASSHEGPGDTQYF. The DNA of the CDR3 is TGCGCCAGCAGCCACGAGGGCCCGGGGGATACGCAGTATTTT.

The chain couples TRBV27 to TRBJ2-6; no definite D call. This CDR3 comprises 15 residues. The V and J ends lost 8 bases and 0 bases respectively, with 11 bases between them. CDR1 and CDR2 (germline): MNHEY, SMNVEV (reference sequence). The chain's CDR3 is CASRTWSSGANVLTF. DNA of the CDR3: TGTGCCAGCCGCACATGGAGCTCTGGGGCCAACGTCCTGACTTTC.

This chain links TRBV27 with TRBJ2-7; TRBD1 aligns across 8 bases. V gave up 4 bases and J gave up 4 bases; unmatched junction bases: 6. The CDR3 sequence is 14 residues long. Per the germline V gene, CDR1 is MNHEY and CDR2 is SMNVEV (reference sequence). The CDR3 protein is CASSSAGGGYEQYF. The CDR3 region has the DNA TGTGCCAGCAGTTCCGCAGGGGGCGGGTACGAGCAGTACTTC.

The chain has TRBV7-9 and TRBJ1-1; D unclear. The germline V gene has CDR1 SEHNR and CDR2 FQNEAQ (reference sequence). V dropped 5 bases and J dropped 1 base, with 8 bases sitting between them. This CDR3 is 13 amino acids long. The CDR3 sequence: CASSTQENTEAFF. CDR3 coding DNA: TGTGCCAGCAGCACTCAAGAGAACACTGAAGCTTTCTTT.

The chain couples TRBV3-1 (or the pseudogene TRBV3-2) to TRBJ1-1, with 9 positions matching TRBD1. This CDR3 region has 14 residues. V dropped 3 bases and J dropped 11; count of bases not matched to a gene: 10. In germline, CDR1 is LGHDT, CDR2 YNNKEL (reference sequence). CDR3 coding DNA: TGTGCCAGCAGCCATTTTTTGACAGGGGGTAGGGCTTTCTTT. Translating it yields CASSHFLTGGRAFF.

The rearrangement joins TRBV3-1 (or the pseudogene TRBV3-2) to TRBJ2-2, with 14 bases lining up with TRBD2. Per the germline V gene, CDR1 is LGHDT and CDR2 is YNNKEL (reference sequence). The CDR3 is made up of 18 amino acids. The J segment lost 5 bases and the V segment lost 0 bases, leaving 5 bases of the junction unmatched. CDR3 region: CASSQDAWTSGRTGELFF. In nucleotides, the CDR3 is TGTGCCAGCAGCCAAGATGCCTGGACTAGCGGGAGGACCGGGGAGCTGTTTTTT.

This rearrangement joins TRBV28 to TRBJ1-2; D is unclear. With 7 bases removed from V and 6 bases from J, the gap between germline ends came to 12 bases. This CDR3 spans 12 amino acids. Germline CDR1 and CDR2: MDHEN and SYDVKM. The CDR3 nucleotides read TGTGCCAGCAAGTCCCCAGGCCATGGCTACACCTTC. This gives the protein CASKSPGHGYTF.